These 2 T cell receptor beta chains came from one sample sequenced in a study of T cell changes during pregnancy in multiple sclerosis. The table came from immunoSEQ multiplex PCR; TCRdb's copy has only in-frame clones and leaves some out. Of 60,000 or so clones listed, about nine tenths are singletons. The sequences come from peripheral blood, collected in the second trimester of pregnancy. These receptors came from a female donor in good health, enrolled as a control in a pregnancy study.

The V call is TRBV11-2, the J call TRBJ1-2; TRBD1 matches at 7 bases. The CDR3 has 15 residues. Looked up from germline, CDR1 is SGHAT and CDR2 is FQNNGV. Trimming took 5 bases from V and 4 from J; bases not matched to a gene: 10. DNA for the CDR3: TGTGCCAGCAGCGCCTCGGGACAGTACCTCTATGGCTACACCTTC. Its translation: CASSASGQYLYGYTF. The variable domain in full, with the rest retrieved from reference TRBV11-2 and TRBJ1-2, is EAGVAQSPRYKIIEKRQSVAFWCNPISGHATLYWYQQILGQGPKLLIQFQNNGVVDDSQLPKDRFSAERLKGVDSTLKIQPAKLEDSAVYLCASSASGQYLYGYTFGSGTRLTVV.

The rearrangement joins TRBV7-9 to TRBJ2-7; the D is unclear. With 1 base removed from V and 5 bases from J, the gap between germline ends came to 6 bases. CDR3 length: 12 residues. Germline values: CDR1 SEHNR, CDR2 FQNEAQ (reference sequence). The CDR3 loop is CASSLGYNEQYF. CDR3 sequence (DNA): TGTGCCAGCAGCTTAGGGTACAACGAGCAGTACTTC. Based on the CDR3 plus reference TRBV7-9 and TRBJ2-7, the full variable domain is DTGVSQNPRHKITKRGQNVTFRCDPISEHNRLYWYRQTLGQGPEFLTYFQNEAQLEKSRLLSDRFSAERPKGSFSTLEIQRTEQGDSAMYLCASSLGYNEQYFGPGTRLTVT.